This T cell receptor beta chain was captured in a study of regulatory T cells in long-lasting Graves disease. The time point here: newly diagnosed GD, antithyroid drugs for less than 3 months. There was RNA extracted from PBMCs, and the TCR library was made from it. Assembly of TCR beta libraries relied on iRepertoire HTBI primers together with Arm-PCR of CDR3 regions. A single record per CDR3 protein comes from TCRdb applying MiXCR to the multiplex PCR reads. This sample has over 350,000 distinct CDR3 sequences, with approximately 14% found just once. These same records also appear under a second study, on T cells in Graves' hyperthyroidism and ophthalmopathy. From that paper: Before onset, by a median of approximately 6.2 months, the model predicted ophthalmopathy.

This receptor was obtained from a woman in her forties or fifties with Graves disease. Specimen: peripheral blood mononuclear cells (PBMCs), collected at new diagnosis, from a patient treated with antithyroid drugs.

The CDR3 bases are TGTGCCACCAGTGATTCCTCGACAGGGGATGCAGATACGCAGTATTTT. Translating it yields CATSDSSTGDADTQYF. The chain recombines TRBV24-1 with TRBJ2-3; 8 positions match TRBD1. The CDR3 consists of 16 residues. Germline assignment: CDR1 KGHDR and CDR2 SFDVKD. The V segment lost 2 bases and the J segment 4 bases; nucleotides outside the gene matches: 7.